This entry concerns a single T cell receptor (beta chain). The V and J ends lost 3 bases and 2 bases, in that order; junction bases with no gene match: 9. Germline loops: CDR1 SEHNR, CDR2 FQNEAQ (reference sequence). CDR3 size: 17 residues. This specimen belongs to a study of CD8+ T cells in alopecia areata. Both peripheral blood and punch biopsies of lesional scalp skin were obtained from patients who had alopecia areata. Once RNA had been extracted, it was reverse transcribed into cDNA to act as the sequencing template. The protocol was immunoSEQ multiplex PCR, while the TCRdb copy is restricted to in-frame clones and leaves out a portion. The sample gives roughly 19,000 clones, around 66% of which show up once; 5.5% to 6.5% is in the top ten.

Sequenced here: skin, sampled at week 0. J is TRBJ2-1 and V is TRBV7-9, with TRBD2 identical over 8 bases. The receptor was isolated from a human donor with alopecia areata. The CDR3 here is CASSFPEAGGTYNEQFF. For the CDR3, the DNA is TGTGCCAGCAGCTTCCCTGAGGCGGGGGGAACCTACAATGAGCAGTTCTTC. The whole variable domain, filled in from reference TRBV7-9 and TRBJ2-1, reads DTGVSQNPRHKITKRGQNVTFRCDPISEHNRLYWYRQTLGQGPEFLTYFQNEAQLEKSRLLSDRFSAERPKGSFSTLEIQRTEQGDSAMYLCASSFPEAGGTYNEQFFGPGTRLTVL.